The TCR beta chain described here comes from a study of blood T cells in healthy people across ages (dated by TCRdb to about 2015). Regarding the research as a whole: In model experiments, roughly one uniquely barcoded TCR beta cDNA molecule per two T cells was captured by template switching. Using deep sequencing normalized with unique cDNA molecular identifiers, the study measured how TCR beta repertoire diversity changes with age. The donors were split into four age groups: young (average around 16 years), middle-aged (roughly 39), aged (around 67) and long-lived (roughly 77). Two additional independent replicas of 1 million unique cDNA reads from the same blood draw were analyzed for two donors (one aged 18 to 30 and one aged 80 or older).

From the cysteine up to the phenylalanine, the CDR3 has a length of 14 residues. Only the CDR3 DNA is retained, 42 bases long and in frame from the first base. V gives up 0 bases and J gives up 4 bases, and the segment between their germline ends measures 8 bases. The germline V gene gives CDR1 as SGHNT and CDR2 as YENEEA. The 35 to 40 donors, aged about 6 to 100 years, were systemically healthy Caucasian individuals from Russia. Each donor gave about 9.8 milliliters of peripheral blood, drawn into EDTA-treated Vacutainer tubes. Ficoll-Paque density-gradient centrifugation was used to isolate PBMCs, with at least 6.5 million per sample. Total RNA, at least 6 micrograms per sample, was extracted from PBMCs with Trizol reagent. Naive CD45RAhigh/CD27high T cell percentages were measured by flow cytometry on a PBMC aliquot from every donor. Library creation used 5' RACE. The instrument given in TCRdb is Illumina HiSeq 2500. The second PCR ran for about 6 to 11 cycles and used a J-beta primer mix along with a sample-barcoded 5' primer. A template-switch 5' adaptor carrying 12 random nucleotides introduced a unique molecular identifier onto each TCR beta cDNA molecule. At least 2.5 million CDR3-containing paired-end reads were obtained from each sample. All of the RNA was converted into first-strand cDNA using the Mint cDNA synthesis kit, with a TRBC-specific oligonucleotide serving as the primer. All cDNA was treated with uracil-DNA glycosylase and then went through a first 18-cycle PCR with the universal primers M1SS and BC2_uni_R. Per the source publication's procedure: Normalization of each sample was performed by random selection of 1 million high-quality reads, each carrying a distinct molecular identifier. Reads sharing molecular identifiers were discarded rather than binned into consensus sequences. MiTCR, set to a Q25 quality threshold and the strictest error-elimination algorithm, was used for CDR3 identification, clonotype clustering and error correction. Lower-bound total TCR beta diversity was estimated with a nonparametric unseen species model using Euler transformation. TCRdb applied fastp at Q25 and MiXCR to the public reads, then kept only in-frame beta chains. Every CDR3 protein is listed once, alongside the most common genes and DNA of its rows. What appears here as the V and J calls and clone size reflects TCRdb's work, not the paper's. A total of 1 million or so distinct CDR3 sequences appear in this sample, less than 25% of them only once. The ten largest clones capture approximately 0.7% of the sample.

Regarding this clonotype: Which antigen it targets is not known. No base qualities exist here, and no much larger clone lies one base off it.

Results the study describes overall, beyond this receptor: There was a strong correlation between observed TCR beta diversity and the percentage of naive T cells measured by flow cytometry. Compared with the aged group, the long-lived group had more naive CD4+ T cells, fewer expanded clones and increased TCR diversity, a pattern suggesting age selection. Observed TCR beta diversity per million T cells fell roughly linearly with age, and a significant reduction was already apparent by age around 40. Bulk unsorted PBMC profiling prevented conclusive comparison of naive and antigen-experienced compartments. Estimates of total diversity based on one million sequenced T cells were regarded as lower bounds and as underestimates. The CMV infection status of donors was not known, potentially confounding age-related changes in expanded clonotypes.

In addition, the sample was reused for a study of T cells of mothers and their children. Per the second study: Nine systemically healthy Caucasian individuals, comprising three mothers and their six children, were included as donors. cDNA synthesis consumed the entire amount of extracted RNA, loaded at around 1.5 ug RNA in each 15 ul reaction. Sample barcodes and 2-4 random nucleotides were added via the M1S primer in the second PCR. Each mother yielded over 8.5 million TCR beta CDR3 reads and each child 2.5 million to 3 million reads. Thymic selection similarly shapes TCR recombination output in related and unrelated pairs, with minor effect from inherited differences. Normalized repertoire overlap was always found to be slightly, but never significantly, higher in related mother-child pairs than in unrelated mother-child pairs. No persistent microchimeric T cell clones were found, with a detection sensitivity of 80 to 100 clones per million clonotypes. Deep NGS was used in the study to compare the TCR beta repertoires of mothers and children and to look for features that separate related mother-child pairs from unrelated individuals. Mothers averaged roughly 40 +/- 4 years of age and children averaged roughly 11 +/- 4 years. Libraries were sequenced on Illumina HiSeq 2000 with 100+100 nt paired-end reads after adapter ligation with NEBNext reagents. To avoid cross-contamination, the mother libraries and the child libraries were prepared a month apart and sequenced in separate runs. Each donor had between roughly 450,000 and 2,300,000 distinct TCR beta clonotypes identified. Naive TCR beta clonotypes were estimated from low-frequency clonotypes matched to each donor's FACS-determined naive share, without sorting.

The source material was blood. The receptor's source is a girl aged 2-10 years in good health. The chain was built from TRBV11-3 and TRBJ2-3, with the D gene not clear enough to name. The CDR3 region reads CASSLDLPADTQYF. The nucleotide sequence reads as follows: TGTGCCAGCAGCTTAGATTTGCCAGCAGATACGCAGTATTTT.